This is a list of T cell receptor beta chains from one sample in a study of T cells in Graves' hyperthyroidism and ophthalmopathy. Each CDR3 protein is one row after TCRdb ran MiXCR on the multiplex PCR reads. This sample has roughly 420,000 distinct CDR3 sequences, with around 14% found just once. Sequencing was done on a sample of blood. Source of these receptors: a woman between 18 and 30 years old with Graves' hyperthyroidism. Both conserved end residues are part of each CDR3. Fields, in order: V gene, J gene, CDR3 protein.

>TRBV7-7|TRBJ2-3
CASSPGGPLVDTQYF
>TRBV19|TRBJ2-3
CASSGLAGRTDTQYF
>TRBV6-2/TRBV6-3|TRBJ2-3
CASSNRDRGTDTQYF
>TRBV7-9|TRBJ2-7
CASSAGGSGAYEQYF
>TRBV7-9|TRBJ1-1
CASSPMWGGSLRIEAFF
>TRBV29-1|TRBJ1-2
CSVDLHNGYTF
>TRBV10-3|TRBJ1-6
CAISGRDRDNSPLHF
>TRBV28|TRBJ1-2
CASSRDRGNYGYTF
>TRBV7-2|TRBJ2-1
CASSLEIGWSSYNEQFF
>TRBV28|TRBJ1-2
CASQPTGTVYGYTF
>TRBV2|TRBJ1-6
CASRGQGGTSPLHF
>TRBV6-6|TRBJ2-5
CASSYSETGNQETQYF
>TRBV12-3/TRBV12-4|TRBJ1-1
CASSLGSNTEAFF
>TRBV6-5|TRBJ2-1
CASSYPTSGSRNEQFF
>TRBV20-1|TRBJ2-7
CSARPHQGSSYEQYF
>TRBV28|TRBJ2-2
CASSTLDDRVGELFF
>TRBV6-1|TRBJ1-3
CASMTGSGNTIYF
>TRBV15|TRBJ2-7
CATSRGGQGFEQYF